This T cell receptor (beta chain) was captured in a study of blood T cell repertoires in COVID-19. On the study more broadly: Donors in the United States, Italy and Spain gave samples during acute or convalescent COVID-19. Sample material is recorded as cDNA or gDNA derived from T cells, B-cell-depleted T cells, or PBMCs.

Per the original methods: Amplified reference gene primers provided the basis for estimating nucleated cell counts. Clones were read by immunoSEQ multiplex PCR, and TCRdb kept only the in-frame ones, dropping some. That table is the source of V, J and clone size, and D and trimming were worked out from the DNA. This sample has 190,000 or so clones, with approximately 90% found just once. The CDR3 runs 15 residues. V shed 3 bases, J shed 4 bases, and the junction held 7 bases outside the gene matches. CDR1 SGHRS and CDR2 YFSETQ come from the germline V gene. V and J are TRBV5-1 and TRBJ2-5; 9 bases map to TRBD1. The sequence was collected from a man between 60 and 75 years old who had recovered from COVID-19. Sequenced sample: peripheral blood. CDR3: CASSSGTGMGETQYF. CDR3 in DNA: TGCGCCAGCAGCTCAGGGACAGGGATGGGAGAGACCCAGTACTTC.